The 21 T cell receptor beta chains below all came from one sample that was sequenced in a study of T cell repertoires in cytomegalovirus infection. One entry per CDR3 protein, called by TCRdb with MiXCR from the reads. The sample holds approximately 260,000 distinct CDR3 sequences, approximately 22% seen once. No antigen has been identified for these receptors. The starting material was cultured PBMCs, obtained from culture after CMV antigen stimulation. The receptors come from a human donor in good health (CMV status not recorded). Some clones in this sample may be carry-over from other donors' samples.

This chain connects TRBV30 to TRBJ2-1; the D is unclear. The CDR3 runs 13 residues. The V gene lost 2 bases and the J gene lost 2 bases, with 7 bases spanning the gap. Germline V gene lookup returns CDR1 GTSNPN and CDR2 SVGIG (reference sequence). The CDR3 here is CAWSYTPYNEQFF. The CDR3 DNA sequence: TGTGCCTGGAGTTATACACCCTACAATGAGCAGTTCTTC.

The genes are TRBV4-1 and TRBJ1-2; 9 bases are shared with TRBD1. CDR1 is MGHRA and CDR2 is YSYEKL in the germline V gene. V trimming: 4 bases; J trimming: 2 bases; junction bases outside the gene matches: 5. The CDR3 is made up of 15 amino acids. CDR3 sequence reads: CASSRPGQGNYGYTF. The CDR3 DNA follows: TGCGCCAGCAGCCGCCCGGGACAGGGAAACTATGGCTACACCTTC.

Ten or more counts support this clonotype. The chain is built from TRBV7-9 and TRBJ2-6, with D possibly called TRBD1 or TRBD2 (5 bases each). V lost 10 bases, J lost 3 bases, and 19 bases lay in between. Germline V CDR1 and CDR2: SEHNR, FQNEAQ (reference sequence). CDR3 length: 16 residues. The CDR3 loop is CANPRDAKVGANVLTF. The CDR3 DNA reads as TGTGCCAACCCCCGGGACGCCAAGGTTGGGGCCAACGTCCTGACTTTC. The variable domain in full, completed from reference TRBV7-9 and TRBJ2-6, reads DTGVSQNPRHKITKRGQNVTFRCDPISEHNRLYWYRQTLGQGPEFLTYFQNEAQLEKSRLLSDRFSAERPKGSFSTLEIQRTEQGDSAMYLCANPRDAKVGANVLTFGAGSRLTVL.

The chain combines TRBV13 with TRBJ2-3, with D possibly matching TRBD1 (6 bases). From germline, CDR1 is PRHDT and CDR2 FYEKMQ (reference sequence). V lost 5 bases, J lost 3 bases, and 15 bases lay in between. The CDR3 runs to 15 residues. The CDR3, as DNA: TGTGCCAGCAGCCCCGGGATTAGGGGGACAGATACGCAGTATTTT. The encoded protein is CASSPGIRGTDTQYF.

V and J are TRBV6-5 and TRBJ1-1; TRBD1 is a possible D gene (5 bases). V dropped 8 bases and J dropped 4 bases, with 23 bases sitting between them. Germline CDR1 is MNHEY and CDR2 is SVGAGI. The CDR3 runs 16 residues. The CDR3 sequence is CASSRERGGNGTEAFF. Here the CDR3 DNA reads TGTGCCAGCTCGAGAGAGAGGGGCGGGAATGGCACTGAAGCTTTCTTT.

This clonotype was counted only a few times. The chain couples TRBV28 to TRBJ2-3; TRBD2 agrees at 13 bases. The CDR3 has 17 residues. Germline loops: CDR1 MDHEN, CDR2 SYDVKM. V shed 6 bases, J shed 1 base, and the junction held 7 bases outside the gene matches. The CDR3: CASSEGLAGVGTDTQYF. CDR3 sequence (DNA): TGTGCCAGCAGCGAAGGACTAGCGGGAGTAGGCACAGATACGCAGTATTTT.

The V and J genes are TRBV4-1 and TRBJ1-2, with 10 nucleotides matching TRBD1. The junction had 9 bases not matched to a gene; V was cut back by 1 base and J by 4 bases. Germline lookup yields CDR1 MGHRA and CDR2 YSYEKL. CDR3 size: 17 residues. CDR3 protein: CASSQGPGQGPIYGYTF. The CDR3 nucleotides are TGCGCCAGCAGCCAAGGACCGGGACAGGGGCCCATCTATGGCTACACCTTC.

The chain links TRBV6-2 or TRBV6-3 to TRBJ2-2; D is possibly TRBD2 (5 bases). V lost 6 bases and J 1 base, leaving 9 bases between the germline ends. The CDR3 has 14 residues. Germline V gives CDR1 MNHEY, CDR2 SVGEGT. The CDR3 here is CASRRTQNTGELFF. CDR3 coding DNA: TGTGCCAGCAGACGGACTCAGAACACCGGGGAGCTGTTTTTT.

This clonotype was observed many times. The chain recombines TRBV7-2 with TRBJ2-3; D ambiguous. The CDR3 has 14 amino acids. V gave up 0 bases and J gave up 4 bases, with 8 bases separating them. Germline CDR1 is SGHTA and CDR2 is FQGNSA. The CDR3 DNA reads TGTGCCAGCAGCTTAGCTGTCTTTTCAGATACGCAGTATTTT. Translating it yields CASSLAVFSDTQYF.

This clonotype was counted a few times. The chain combines TRBV6-2 or TRBV6-3 with TRBJ2-1; possible D gene TRBD2, 6 bases. Trimming took 5 bases from V and 0 from J, leaving 14 bases between them. CDR1 and CDR2 (germline): MNHEY, SVGEGT. The CDR3 sequence is 16 residues long. CDR3 in DNA: TGTGCCAGCAGTGGGACTCTAGCGCGCTCCTACAATGAGCAGTTCTTC. It encodes CASSGTLARSYNEQFF.

This clonotype came up many times. V and J are TRBV7-2 and TRBJ2-2; D not resolved. Trimming cost V 5 bases and J 7 bases, with 11 bases left between them. Germline CDR1 SGHTA, CDR2 FQGNSA. The CDR3 sequence is 13 residues long. The CDR3 bases are TGTGCCAGCAGCGGACCGCCCGGCGGGGAGCTGTTTTTT. Its protein product is CASSGPPGGELFF.

At least ten counts were recorded for this clonotype. This chain uses TRBV30 with TRBJ1-6, with a tentative D call TRBD1 (6 bases). Germline lookup yields CDR1 GTSNPN and CDR2 SVGIG (reference sequence). The CDR3 is 14 amino acids. V dropped 2 bases and J dropped 9 bases, with 14 bases sitting between them. The CDR3 DNA is TGTGCCTGGAGTCTCCTGACAGGTTCTTCACCCCTCCACTTT. Protein sequence: CAWSLLTGSSPLHF.

This sequence joins TRBV20-1 and TRBJ2-3; TRBD2 aligns across 10 bases. The germline V gene encodes CDR1 DFQATT and CDR2 SNEGSKA (reference sequence). The trim removed 3 bases at V and 4 bases at J, leaving 13 bases unmatched. CDR3 length: 17 residues. The CDR3 here is CSARGYWGAGGPDTQYF. CDR3 sequence (DNA): TGCAGTGCTAGGGGGTATTGGGGAGCGGGAGGGCCAGATACGCAGTATTTT.

This sequence joins TRBV24-1 and TRBJ2-3, with 8 positions matching TRBD1. CDR1 is KGHDR, CDR2 SFDVKD, per germline. The CDR3 consists of 15 residues. With 3 bases clipped from V and 3 bases from J, the junction kept 4 bases outside the gene matches. The CDR3 region has the DNA TGTGCCACCAGTGATAACGGACAGGGTACAGATACGCAGTATTTT. Protein: CATSDNGQGTDTQYF.

Only a few counts were recorded for this clonotype. The chain combines TRBV12-3 or TRBV12-4 with TRBJ2-7; D possibly corresponds to TRBD1 (6 bases). Deletions cut 4 bases from V and 7 bases from J, with 17 bases between. CDR3 size: 14 residues. The CDR3 nucleotides read TGTGCCAGCAGTTCCACCGGGACAAGGCGAGAGCAGTACTTC. It yields the protein CASSSTGTRREQYF.

The rearrangement uses TRBV7-9 and TRBJ1-2; D remains ambiguous. CDR1 is SEHNR, CDR2 FQNEAQ, per germline (reference sequence). Trimming cost V 5 bases and J 4 bases, with 20 bases left between them. The CDR3 runs 16 residues. In DNA form, the CDR3 reads TGTGCCAGCAGCCGGATGTGGGCGGAACAGAGCTATGGCTACACCTTC. Translating gives CASSRMWAEQSYGYTF.

This clonotype was observed at least ten times. The V gene is TRBV7-2, the J gene TRBJ1-2, with no clear D. CDR3 length equals 12 residues. CDR1 and CDR2 (germline): SGHTA, FQGNSA. Trimming removed 3 bases at V and 5 bases at J, with 7 bases between. The CDR3 spells CASSLLGYGYTF. The CDR3 bases are TGTGCCAGCAGCTTGTTGGGGTATGGCTACACCTTC.

The J gene is TRBJ2-3, the V gene TRBV5-4; tentatively, D is TRBD1 (5 bases). The CDR3 runs 15 residues. Germline CDR1 SGHNT, CDR2 YYREEE (reference sequence). V lost 2 bases, J lost 7 bases, and 17 bases lay in between. DNA of the CDR3: TGTGCCAGCAGCTTCTCAGCAGGGCAACAAAATACGCAGTATTTT. Translating gives CASSFSAGQQNTQYF. Full variable domain (missing parts from reference TRBV5-4 and TRBJ2-3): ETGVTQSPTHLIKTRGQQVTLRCSSQSGHNTVSWYQQALGQGPQFIFQYYREEENGRGNFPPRFSGLQFPNYSSELNVNALELDDSALYLCASSFSAGQQNTQYFGPGTRLTVL.

This clonotype was detected a few times. The V call is TRBV11-2, the J call TRBJ2-1, with a tentative D call TRBD1 (5 bases). CDR1 is SGHAT, CDR2 FQNNGV, per germline. Trimming removed 0 bases from V and 0 bases from J, with 15 bases in between. This CDR3 is built from 18 residues. The CDR3 bases are TGTGCCAGCAGCTTAGAGGGCTTACAGGTTAGCTCCTACAATGAGCAGTTCTTC. Translated: CASSLEGLQVSSYNEQFF. Full variable domain (remainder filled in from reference TRBV11-2 and TRBJ2-1): EAGVAQSPRYKIIEKRQSVAFWCNPISGHATLYWYQQILGQGPKLLIQFQNNGVVDDSQLPKDRFSAERLKGVDSTLKIQPAKLEDSAVYLCASSLEGLQVSSYNEQFFGPGTRLTVL.

The table lists this clonotype with a few counts. V is TRBV10-3 and J is TRBJ2-1; 11 bases are shared with TRBD2. J lost 0 bases, V lost 4 bases, and 8 bases had no gene match. Germline V gene data show CDR1 as ENHRY and CDR2 as SYGVKD. The CDR3 loop spans 18 amino acids. DNA of the CDR3: TGTGCCATCAGTGGCACTAGCGGGAGCCGTAGCTCCTACAATGAGCAGTTCTTC. Its protein is CAISGTSGSRSSYNEQFF.

This clonotype was picked up many times. This chain links TRBV7-2 with TRBJ1-3; 8 bases fit TRBD1. The trim removed 6 bases at V and 0 bases at J, leaving 7 bases unmatched. Germline assignment: CDR1 SGHTA and CDR2 FQGNSA. The CDR3 has 16 amino acids. The CDR3 here is CASSSPTGGSGNTIYF. CDR3 coding DNA: TGTGCCAGCAGTTCCCCTACAGGGGGCTCTGGAAACACCATATATTTT.